A selection of T cell receptor beta chains follows, all from one sample in a study of T cells in Graves' hyperthyroidism and ophthalmopathy. TCRdb redid the calling of the multiplex PCR reads with MiXCR, one entry per CDR3 protein. Among about 640,000 distinct CDR3 sequences listed, roughly 14% were seen once. Sequenced sample: blood. The receptors were gathered from a woman in her fifties or sixties with Graves' ophthalmopathy. CDR3s include the opening cysteine and the closing phenylalanine or tryptophan. Fields, in order: CDR3 DNA, CDR3 protein, J gene, clone size, D gene, V gene. A D gene is named only where the DNA matches it firmly. Some rows have no size entry. The others give once, few or many, or a class for an expanded clone.

TGTGCCAGCAGTCACTCGGGCAGTAGCACAGATACGCAGTATTTT CASSHSGSSTDTQYF TRBJ2-3 few NA TRBV6-5
TGTGCCAGCAGCGCGACGACAGTCCCAGTCTACGAGCAGTACTTC CASSATTVPVYEQYF TRBJ2-7 many NA TRBV6-1
TGCAGTGCTAGGCCCCGGGGTAGCACAGATACGCAGTATTTT CSARPRGSTDTQYF TRBJ2-3 few NA TRBV20-1
TGTGCCAGCACGACTAGTTTCGCAGATACGCAGTATTTT CASTTSFADTQYF TRBJ2-3 few NA TRBV7-2
TGTGGATGTGCTTCGGTTAACTATGGCTACACCTTC CGCASVNYGYTF TRBJ1-2 once NA TRBV28
TGTGCCAGCAGTACAGGGATAGAGTTCTTC CASSTGIEFF TRBJ2-1 once NA TRBV7-9
TGTGCCACCAGTCATCCGGGAACGGGCAATGAGCAGTTCTTC CATSHPGTGNEQFF TRBJ2-1 many NA TRBV24-1
TGTGCCTGGAGTGTAATAGGACAGTCAAGGGAGCAGTACTTC CAWSVIGQSREQYF TRBJ2-7 many NA TRBV30
TGTGCCAGCAGCACAGGGGTCATTAATGAAAAACTGTTTTTT CASSTGVINEKLFF TRBJ1-4 NA TRBD1 TRBV5-5
TGTGCCAGCAGCCATCCCGGGCAGAACACTGAAGCTTTCTTT CASSHPGQNTEAFF TRBJ1-1 many NA TRBV3-1
TGTGCCAGCAGTCTAGGGACAGGGGGTTCGTTGGGTAGCAATCAGCCCCAGCATTTT CASSLGTGGSLGSNQPQHF TRBJ1-5 NA TRBD1 TRBV27
TGCAGTGCTAGAGATTGGTCCTCAGAGACCCAGTACTTC CSARDWSSETQYF TRBJ2-5 many NA TRBV20-1
TGCAGTGCTAGAAACCCAAGGCTAGTCCAAGAGACCCAGTACTTC CSARNPRLVQETQYF TRBJ2-5 many NA TRBV20-1
TGTGCCAGCAGCGTAGGTGTTATTTCCAAGCAGTACTTC CASSVGVISKQYF TRBJ2-7 few NA TRBV9
TGTGCCACCAGTGAGGGTAAAGGCTCTGGGGCCAACGTCCTGACTTTC CATSEGKGSGANVLTF TRBJ2-6 NA NA TRBV24-1
TGTGCCAGCAGCTTTCTTCTTGACTCTCTCACAGATACGCAGTATTTT CASSFLLDSLTDTQYF TRBJ2-3 NA NA TRBV7-9
TGTGCCAGCAGTCTCGGACAGGGGGTTGAGGGAGATACGCAGTATTTT CASSLGQGVEGDTQYF TRBJ2-3 many TRBD1 TRBV27
TGTGCCAGCACATGGTCTCACTTCGGGGCAGATGGCTACACCTTC CASTWSHFGADGYTF TRBJ1-2 NA NA TRBV28
TGTGCCAGCACCCAAAGGGGGCATGGCTACACCTTC CASTQRGHGYTF TRBJ1-2 NA TRBD1 TRBV7-9
TGTGCCACCAGCAGACTGGGGGCGGGAGGAGGGCAAAACATTCAGTACTTC CATSRLGAGGGQNIQYF TRBJ2-4 few TRBD2 TRBV15
TGCGCCAGCAGCGGTCCGGGACAGGGGGCTTATTCCTACGAGCAGTACTTC CASSGPGQGAYSYEQYF TRBJ2-7 many TRBD1 TRBV10-2
TGTGCCAGCAGCCGTGTGGGGGGGAATGAGCAGTTCTTC CASSRVGGNEQFF TRBJ2-1 many TRBD2 TRBV28
TGTGCCACCAGCAGCGGTCAGGGGGAAGAAAAACTGTTTTTT CATSSGQGEEKLFF TRBJ1-4 NA TRBD1 TRBV15
TGTGCCAGCAGCCCCCTCGAGGGTGGTATCACAGATACGCAGTATTTT CASSPLEGGITDTQYF TRBJ2-3 many NA TRBV7-2
TGTGCCAGCAGCCCGGGGGGCGGAAACACCATATATTTT CASSPGGGNTIYF TRBJ1-3 NA NA TRBV6-1
TGTGCCACCAGTGATCCAGGCGGTGCTGGGGCCAACGTCCTGACTTTC CATSDPGGAGANVLTF TRBJ2-6 many NA TRBV24-1
TGTGCCAGCAGCCAAGAAAGGGTGAACACTGAAGCTTTCTTT CASSQERVNTEAFF TRBJ1-1 many NA TRBV3-1
TGTGCCAGCAGCGCAGGTGGCTGGGACAGGGATTCTGGAAACACCATATATTTT CASSAGGWDRDSGNTIYF TRBJ1-3 few TRBD1 TRBV7-9
TGTGCCAGCAGCTTAGGGGGGGGGCGCAACACCGGGGAGCTGTTTTTT CASSLGGGRNTGELFF TRBJ2-2 few NA TRBV11-2
TGCAGCGTTGGAGCGGGTTCCTCCTACGAGCAGTACTTC CSVGAGSSYEQYF TRBJ2-7 NA NA TRBV29-1
TGCAGTGCTAGAGGTAGCGGGAACTACTACAATGAGCAGTTCTTC CSARGSGNYYNEQFF TRBJ2-1 NA TRBD2 TRBV20-1
TGTGCCAGCAGTGGGGATAGCGGGACCGGAAACTCCTACGAGCAGTACTTC CASSGDSGTGNSYEQYF TRBJ2-7 many TRBD2 TRBV2
TGTGCCAGCAGTAGGTCAACAAACGAGCAGTACTTC CASSRSTNEQYF TRBJ2-7 many NA TRBV2
TGCGCCAGCAGCTTGGCCCTGACAGGGATCAATGAGCAGTTCTTC CASSLALTGINEQFF TRBJ2-1 few TRBD1 TRBV5-1
TGTGCCAGCAGCCCGGGGACGGCGCCGGGTGAAGCTTTCTTT CASSPGTAPGEAFF TRBJ1-1 few NA TRBV28
TGCGCCAGCAGCCAACCTACTAGCGGGAAACGGGATGAGCAGTTCTTC CASSQPTSGKRDEQFF TRBJ2-1 NA TRBD2 TRBV4-1
TGCGCCAGCAGCTTGTGGCTTTCCAATGAGCAGTTCTTC CASSLWLSNEQFF TRBJ2-1 many NA TRBV5-1
TGCGCCAGCAGCCCCCAGGGGGGGGTTTCTGAAAAACTGTTTTTT CASSPQGGVSEKLFF TRBJ1-4 NA TRBD1 TRBV5-1
TGTGCCAGCAGTTTCCAGGAGAGAAGGAGAGGGAGTCAGCCCCAGCATTTT CASSFQERRRGSQPQHF TRBJ1-5 many NA TRBV28
TGTGCCAGCGGTCCGTTTTCTGAAGCTTTCTTT CASGPFSEAFF TRBJ1-1 many NA TRBV6-1
TGTGCCAGCAGCGTGGGACTAGCGGGAGGGGGGACCCAGTACTTC CASSVGLAGGGTQYF TRBJ2-5 NA TRBD2 TRBV5-6
TGTGCCATCCCGAATTTGGGGACAGGGAATCTAGGTGAGCAGTTCTTC CAIPNLGTGNLGEQFF TRBJ2-1 many TRBD1 TRBV2
TGCAGTGCTAGAGAGCCAGCGGGAACCCGGCACGATACGCAGTATTTT CSAREPAGTRHDTQYF TRBJ2-3 many TRBD2 TRBV20-1
TGTGCCAGCACAACGGGGGGGGCGCCGAGGGGCACTGAAGCTTTCTTT CASTTGGAPRGTEAFF TRBJ1-1 NA NA TRBV6-1
TGTGCCAGCTCACTAAGCGGGAGGGCCTACGAGCAGTACTTC CASSLSGRAYEQYF TRBJ2-7 many TRBD2 TRBV7-9
TGTGCCAGCTCACCACCAGGACAGGGAGAGCGGCAGCCCCAGCATTTT CASSPPGQGERQPQHF TRBJ1-5 many TRBD1 TRBV18
TGTGCCTGGAGTGTCATCCTTGGCGGCTACACCTTC CAWSVILGGYTF TRBJ1-2 many NA TRBV30
TGTGCCAGCAGTCCCCGGGAAGGGCGGATCAATGAGCAGTTCTTC CASSPREGRINEQFF TRBJ2-1 few NA TRBV6-1
TGTGCCAGCAGCTATAAGGGTGAAAAACTGTTTTTT CASSYKGEKLFF TRBJ1-4 few NA TRBV7-9
TGTGCCTGGGCCCCTGGGTTAGGGGCCAACGTCCTGACTTTC CAWAPGLGANVLTF TRBJ2-6 NA NA TRBV30
TGTGCCAGCAGTAACTACAGGGGCACCGGGGAGCTGTTTTTT CASSNYRGTGELFF TRBJ2-2 NA TRBD1 TRBV6-1
TGTGCCAGTAGGAGGGAACCCAACACTGAAGCTTTCTTT CASRREPNTEAFF TRBJ1-1 few NA TRBV19
TGTGCCAGTAGAAACGACGGCTACAGCATTCAGTACTTC CASRNDGYSIQYF TRBJ2-4 NA NA TRBV19
TGTGCCAGCAGTCTACAGGGGGCAGCGGGGGCCAACGTCCTGACTTTC CASSLQGAAGANVLTF TRBJ2-6 many TRBD1 TRBV6-1
TGTGCCAGCAGCTTATTCGGACTAGCGGGAGACGAGCAGTACTTC CASSLFGLAGDEQYF TRBJ2-7 few TRBD2 TRBV7-2
TGTGCCAGTAGTATCTTAGACAGCTCCTACGAGCAGTACTTC CASSILDSSYEQYF TRBJ2-7 few NA TRBV19
TGTGCCACCAGCAGAGATACGGGAGGGCCGGGCGATGAGCAGTTCTTC CATSRDTGGPGDEQFF TRBJ2-1 many TRBD2 TRBV15